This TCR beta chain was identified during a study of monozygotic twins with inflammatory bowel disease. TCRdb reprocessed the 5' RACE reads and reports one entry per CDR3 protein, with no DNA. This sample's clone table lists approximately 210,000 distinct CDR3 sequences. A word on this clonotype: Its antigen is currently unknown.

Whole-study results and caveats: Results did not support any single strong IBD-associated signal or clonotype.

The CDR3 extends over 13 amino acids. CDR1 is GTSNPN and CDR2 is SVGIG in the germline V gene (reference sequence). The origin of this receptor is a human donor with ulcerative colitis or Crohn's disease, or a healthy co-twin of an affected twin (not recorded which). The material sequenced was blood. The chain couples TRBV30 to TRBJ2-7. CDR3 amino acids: CACPRADGDEQYF.